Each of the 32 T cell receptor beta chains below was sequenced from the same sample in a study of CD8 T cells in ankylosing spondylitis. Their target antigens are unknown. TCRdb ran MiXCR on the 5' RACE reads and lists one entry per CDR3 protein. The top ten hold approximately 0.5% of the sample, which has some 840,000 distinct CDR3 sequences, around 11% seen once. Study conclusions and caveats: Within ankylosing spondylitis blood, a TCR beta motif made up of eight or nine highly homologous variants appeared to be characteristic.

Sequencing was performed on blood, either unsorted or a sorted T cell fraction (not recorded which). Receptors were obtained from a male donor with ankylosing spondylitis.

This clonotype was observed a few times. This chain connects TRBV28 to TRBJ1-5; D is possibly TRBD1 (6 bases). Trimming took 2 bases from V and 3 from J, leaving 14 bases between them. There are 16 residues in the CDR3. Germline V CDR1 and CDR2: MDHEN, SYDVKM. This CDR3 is CASSLIAGEFNQPQHF. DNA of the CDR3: TGTGCCAGCAGTTTAATCGCAGGGGAATTCAATCAGCCCCAGCATTTT.

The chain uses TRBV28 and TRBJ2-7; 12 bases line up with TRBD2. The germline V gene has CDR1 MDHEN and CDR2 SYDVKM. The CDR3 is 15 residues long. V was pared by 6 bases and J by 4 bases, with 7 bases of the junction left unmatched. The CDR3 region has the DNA TGTGCCAGCAGCAAAACTAGCGGGGGGAATTACGAGCAGTACTTC. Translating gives CASSKTSGGNYEQYF.

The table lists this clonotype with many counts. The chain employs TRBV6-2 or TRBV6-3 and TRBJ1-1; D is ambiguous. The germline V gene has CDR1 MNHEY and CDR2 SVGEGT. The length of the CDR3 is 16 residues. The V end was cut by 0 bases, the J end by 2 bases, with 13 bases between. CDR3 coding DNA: TGTGCCAGCAGTTACTCGATTCAGGAGATAAACACTGAAGCTTTCTTT. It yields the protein CASSYSIQEINTEAFF.

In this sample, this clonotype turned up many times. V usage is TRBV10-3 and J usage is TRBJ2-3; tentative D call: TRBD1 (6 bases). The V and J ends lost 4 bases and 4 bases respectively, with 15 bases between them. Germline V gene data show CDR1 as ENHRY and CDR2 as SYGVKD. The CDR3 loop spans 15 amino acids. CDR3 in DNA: TGTGCCATCAGTGGAGGCAGGGGTAGTGCAGATACGCAGTATTTT. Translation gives CAISGGRGSADTQYF.

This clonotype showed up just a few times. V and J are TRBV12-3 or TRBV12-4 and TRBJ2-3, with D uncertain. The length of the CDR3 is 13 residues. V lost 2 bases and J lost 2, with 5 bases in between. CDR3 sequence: CASSLITTDTQYF. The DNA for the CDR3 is TGTGCCAGCAGTTTAATAACCACAGATACGCAGTATTTT.

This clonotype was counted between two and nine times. CDR3 sequence: CSAERGWINSPLHF. CDR3 DNA: TGCAGTGCGGAAAGGGGATGGATTAATTCACCCCTCCACTTT. The chain employs TRBV20-1 and TRBJ1-6; weak D call: TRBD1 (5 bases). CDR1 DFQATT and CDR2 SNEGSKA come from the germline V gene (reference sequence). Trimming stripped 6 bases from V and 6 bases from J, with 15 bases between. This CDR3 has 14 residues.

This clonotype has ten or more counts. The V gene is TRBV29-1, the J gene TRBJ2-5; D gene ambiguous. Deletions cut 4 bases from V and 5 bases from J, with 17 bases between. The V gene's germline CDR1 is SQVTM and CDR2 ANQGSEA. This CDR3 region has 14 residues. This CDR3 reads CSVAGRVSRETQYF. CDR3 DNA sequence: TGCAGCGTTGCTGGAAGGGTTTCGCGGGAGACCCAGTACTTC.

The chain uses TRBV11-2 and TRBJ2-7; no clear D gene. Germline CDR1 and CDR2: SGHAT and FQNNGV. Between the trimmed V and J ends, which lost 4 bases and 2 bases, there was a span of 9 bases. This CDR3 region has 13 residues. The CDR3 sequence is CASSSVVAYEQYF. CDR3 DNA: TGTGCCAGCAGCTCGGTTGTGGCCTACGAGCAGTACTTC.

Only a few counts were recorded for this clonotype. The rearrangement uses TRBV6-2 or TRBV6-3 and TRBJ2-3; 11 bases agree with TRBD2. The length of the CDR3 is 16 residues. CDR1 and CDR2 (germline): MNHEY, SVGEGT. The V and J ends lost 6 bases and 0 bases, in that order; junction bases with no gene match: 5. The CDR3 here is CASRLAGVVSTDTQYF. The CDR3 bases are TGTGCCAGCAGACTAGCGGGAGTGGTGAGCACAGATACGCAGTATTTT.

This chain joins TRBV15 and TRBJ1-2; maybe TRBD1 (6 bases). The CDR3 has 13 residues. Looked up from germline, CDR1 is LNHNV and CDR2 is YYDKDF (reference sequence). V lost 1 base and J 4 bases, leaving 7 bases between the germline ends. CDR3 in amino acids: CATSRAGAYGYTF. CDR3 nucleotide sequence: TGTGCCACCAGCAGAGCAGGGGCCTATGGCTACACCTTC.

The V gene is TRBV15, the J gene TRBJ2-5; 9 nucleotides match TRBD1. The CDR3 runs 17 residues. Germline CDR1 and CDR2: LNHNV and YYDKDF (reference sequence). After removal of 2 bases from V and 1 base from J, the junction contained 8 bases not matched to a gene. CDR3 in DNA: TGTGCCACCAGCAGAACCTATCCGGGACAGGGCCAAGAGACCCAGTACTTC. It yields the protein CATSRTYPGQGQETQYF.

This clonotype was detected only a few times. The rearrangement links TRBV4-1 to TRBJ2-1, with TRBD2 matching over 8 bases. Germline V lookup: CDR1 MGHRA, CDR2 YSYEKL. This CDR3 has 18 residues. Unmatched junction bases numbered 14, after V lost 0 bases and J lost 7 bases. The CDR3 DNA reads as TGCGCCAGCAGCCAAGAGGGTGGTGGAGCGGGAGATAAGAATGAGCAGTTCTTC. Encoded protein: CASSQEGGGAGDKNEQFF.

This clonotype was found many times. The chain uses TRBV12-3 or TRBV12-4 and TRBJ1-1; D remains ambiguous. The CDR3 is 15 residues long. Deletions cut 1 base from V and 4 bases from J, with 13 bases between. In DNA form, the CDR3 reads TGTGCCAGCAGTTTAGAAATGCCAGGCCTCACTGAAGCTTTCTTT. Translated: CASSLEMPGLTEAFF.

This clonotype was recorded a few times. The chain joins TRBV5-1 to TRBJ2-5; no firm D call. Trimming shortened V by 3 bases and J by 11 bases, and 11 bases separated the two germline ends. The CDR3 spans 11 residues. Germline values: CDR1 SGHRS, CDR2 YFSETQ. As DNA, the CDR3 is TGCGCCAGCAGCTATGACTCCAGGCAGTACTTC. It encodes CASSYDSRQYF.

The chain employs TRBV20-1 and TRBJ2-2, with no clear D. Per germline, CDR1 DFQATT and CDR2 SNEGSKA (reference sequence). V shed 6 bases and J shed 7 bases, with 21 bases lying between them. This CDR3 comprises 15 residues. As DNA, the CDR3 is TGCAGTGCCCCCTCTCGGCAGGAAAGGGACGGGGAGCTGTTTTTT. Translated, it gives CSAPSRQERDGELFF.

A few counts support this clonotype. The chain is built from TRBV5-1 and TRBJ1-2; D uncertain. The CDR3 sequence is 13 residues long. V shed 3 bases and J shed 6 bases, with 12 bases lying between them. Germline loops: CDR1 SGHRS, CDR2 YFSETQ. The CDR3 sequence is CASSSSDFDGYTF. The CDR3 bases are TGCGCCAGCAGCTCATCGGACTTCGATGGCTACACCTTC.

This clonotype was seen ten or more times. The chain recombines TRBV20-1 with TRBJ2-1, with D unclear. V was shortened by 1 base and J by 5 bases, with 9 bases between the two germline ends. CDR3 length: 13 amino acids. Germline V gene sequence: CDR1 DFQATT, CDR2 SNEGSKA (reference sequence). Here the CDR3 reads CSARASGNNEQFF. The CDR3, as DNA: TGCAGTGCTAGAGCCTCAGGTAACAATGAGCAGTTCTTC.

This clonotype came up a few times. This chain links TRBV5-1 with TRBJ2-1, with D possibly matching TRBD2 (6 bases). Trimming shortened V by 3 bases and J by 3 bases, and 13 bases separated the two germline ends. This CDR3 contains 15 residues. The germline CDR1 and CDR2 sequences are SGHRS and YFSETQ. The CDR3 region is CASSSRDFFYNEQFF. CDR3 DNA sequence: TGCGCCAGCAGCTCCCGGGACTTTTTCTACAATGAGCAGTTCTTC.

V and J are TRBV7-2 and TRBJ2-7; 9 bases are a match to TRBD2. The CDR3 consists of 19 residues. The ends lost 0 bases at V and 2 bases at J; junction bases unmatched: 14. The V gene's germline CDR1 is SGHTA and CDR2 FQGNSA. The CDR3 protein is CASSLASGLAGSNPYEQYF. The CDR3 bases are TGTGCCAGCAGCTTAGCTAGTGGGCTAGCGGGATCTAACCCCTACGAGCAGTACTTC.

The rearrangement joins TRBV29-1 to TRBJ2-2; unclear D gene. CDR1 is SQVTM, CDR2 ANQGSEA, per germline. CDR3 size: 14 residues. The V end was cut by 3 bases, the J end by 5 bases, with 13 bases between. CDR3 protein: CSVEITYGTGELFF. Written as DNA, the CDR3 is TGCAGCGTTGAGATAACCTATGGGACCGGGGAGCTGTTTTTT.

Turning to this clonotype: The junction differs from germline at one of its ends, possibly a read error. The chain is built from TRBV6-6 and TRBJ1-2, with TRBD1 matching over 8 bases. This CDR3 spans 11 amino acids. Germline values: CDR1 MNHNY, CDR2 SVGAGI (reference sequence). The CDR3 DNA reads TGCGCAGGGGGCTTGGACTATGGCTACACCTTC. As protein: CAGGLDYGYTF.

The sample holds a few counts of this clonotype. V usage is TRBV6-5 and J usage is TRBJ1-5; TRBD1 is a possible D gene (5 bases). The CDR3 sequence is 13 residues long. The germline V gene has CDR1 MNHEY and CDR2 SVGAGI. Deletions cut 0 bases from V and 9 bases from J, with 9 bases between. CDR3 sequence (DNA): TGTGCCAGCAGTTACTCAAAAGGGGTGCCCCAGCATTTT. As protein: CASSYSKGVPQHF.

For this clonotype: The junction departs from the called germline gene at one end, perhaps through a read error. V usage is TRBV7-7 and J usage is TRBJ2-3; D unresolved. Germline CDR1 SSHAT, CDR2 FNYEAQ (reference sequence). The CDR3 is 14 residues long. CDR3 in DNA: TGTGCTAGCAGTATTACGTTGGGCTCACGAACGCAGTATTTT. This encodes CASSITLGSRTQYF.

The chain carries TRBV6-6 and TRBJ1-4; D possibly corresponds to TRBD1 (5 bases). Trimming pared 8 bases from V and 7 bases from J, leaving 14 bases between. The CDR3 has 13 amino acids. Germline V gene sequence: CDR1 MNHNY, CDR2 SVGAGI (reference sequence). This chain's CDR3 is CASFDSLGEKLFF. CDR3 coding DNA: TGTGCCAGCTTTGACAGCTTAGGTGAAAAACTGTTTTTT.

CDR3 sequence reads: CATQPGLSTDTQYF. For the CDR3, the DNA is TGTGCCACCCAACCGGGACTGTCCACAGATACGCAGTATTTT. The chain carries TRBV10-3 and TRBJ2-3, with a possible D match to TRBD2 (6 bases). CDR1 and CDR2 from the germline V gene are ENHRY and SYGVKD. The CDR3 contains 14 residues. V was trimmed by 10 bases and J by 2 bases, leaving 16 bases between them.

The DNA of the CDR3 is TGCAGTGCTCTCCTTGGACAGACACCGTACAATGAGCAGTTCTTC. Residues: CSALLGQTPYNEQFF. The rearrangement uses TRBV20-1 and TRBJ2-1; D possibly corresponds to TRBD1 (6 bases). The V and J ends lost 5 bases and 4 bases respectively, with 18 bases between them. The CDR3 length is 15 residues. Germline V CDR1 and CDR2: DFQATT, SNEGSKA (reference sequence).

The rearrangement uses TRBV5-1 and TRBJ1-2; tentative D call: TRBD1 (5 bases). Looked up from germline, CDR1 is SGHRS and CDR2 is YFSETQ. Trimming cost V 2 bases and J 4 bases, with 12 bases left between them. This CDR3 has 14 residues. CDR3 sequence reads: CASSLGTKGYGYTF. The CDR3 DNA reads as TGCGCCAGCAGCTTAGGGACCAAAGGCTATGGCTACACCTTC.

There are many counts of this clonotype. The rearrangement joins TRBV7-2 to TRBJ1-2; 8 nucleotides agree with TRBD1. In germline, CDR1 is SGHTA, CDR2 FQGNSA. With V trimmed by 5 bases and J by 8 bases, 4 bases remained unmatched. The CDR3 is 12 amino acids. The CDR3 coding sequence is TGTGCCAGCAGCCTCCGGGACAGGGGCTACACCTTC. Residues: CASSLRDRGYTF.

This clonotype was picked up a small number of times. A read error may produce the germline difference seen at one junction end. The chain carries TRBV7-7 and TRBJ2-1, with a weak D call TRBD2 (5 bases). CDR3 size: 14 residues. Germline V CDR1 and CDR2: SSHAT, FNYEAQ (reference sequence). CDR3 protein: CASSLDGRANEQFF. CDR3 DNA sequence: TGTGCTAGCAGCTTAGATGGGCGGGCCAATGAGCAGTTCTTC.

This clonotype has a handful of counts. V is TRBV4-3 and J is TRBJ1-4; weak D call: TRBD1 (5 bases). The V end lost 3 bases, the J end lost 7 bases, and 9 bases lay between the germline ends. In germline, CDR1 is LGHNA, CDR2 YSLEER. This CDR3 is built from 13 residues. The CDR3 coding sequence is TGCGCCAGCAGCCACCAGGGTGGTGAAAAACTGTTTTTT. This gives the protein CASSHQGGEKLFF.

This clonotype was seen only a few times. The CDR3 nucleotides are TGTGCCAGCAGCTCCGTCAGCAAGAATCAGCCCCAGCATTTT. It is translated as CASSSVSKNQPQHF. The chain has TRBV4-2 and TRBJ1-5; D not resolved. CDR3 length: 14 amino acids. Per the germline V gene, CDR1 is LGHNA and CDR2 is YNFKEQ. Trimming pared 5 bases from V and 4 bases from J, leaving 12 bases between.

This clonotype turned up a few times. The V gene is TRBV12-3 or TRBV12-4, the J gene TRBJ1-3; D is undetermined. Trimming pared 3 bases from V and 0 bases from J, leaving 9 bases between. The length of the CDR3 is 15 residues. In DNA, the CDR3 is TGTGCCAGCAGTTTTAACCCCTCCTCTGGAAACACCATATATTTT. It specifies CASSFNPSSGNTIYF.